One and the same sample provided the 17 T cell receptor delta chains below, sequenced in a study of gamma delta lymphoproliferative disorders and STAT genes (dated by TCRdb to 2016 to 2019). For both patients and controls, peripheral blood mononuclear cells were isolated, and the genomic DNA from these cells was used for TCR sequencing. Library creation used multiplex PCR. The sequencer listed for this sample is Illumina MiSeq. TCRdb called clones afresh from the public reads with CATT; identical DNA rows were later merged. This sample comprises around 1,700 delta-chain clones, over 1% of them detected only once. 58% of the sample comes from the top ten. Material for sequencing was blood. These receptors were collected from a human donor in good health.

This clone turned up a few times. The TCRdb protein, from a much larger clone, departs from this DNA's translation at residue 15, likely by read error; the protein shown derives from the DNA. The chain joins TRDV1 to TRDJ1, with TRDD3 identical over 11 bases. This CDR3 has 19 amino acids. Germline CDR1 is TSWWSYY and CDR2 is QGS. The CDR3 region is CALGEFPSLGDTQTEKLIF. CDR3 bases: TGTGCTCTTGGGGAATTTCCCTCATTGGGGGATACGCAAACCGAAAAACTCATCTTT.

By share, this clone counts as large. Other DNA variants within this sample encode the same CDR3. The V call is TRDV2, the J call TRDJ1; 11 bases map to TRDD3. After removal of 3 bases from V and 3 bases from J, the junction contained 11 bases not matched to a gene. This CDR3 contains 17 residues. Germline V gene sequence: CDR1 GEAIGNYY, CDR2 EKD. The CDR3 coding sequence is TGTGCCTGTGACGGATTACTGGGGGATAAGAGGTCCGATAAACTCATCTTT. Translated: CACDGLLGDKRSDKLIF.

Within the sample, this clone is large. Within the sample, other DNA sequences also encode this same CDR3. The chain joins TRDV2 to TRDJ1; 7 bases are shared with TRDD3. Trimming cost V 0 bases and J 1 base; bases outside gene matches: 13. The CDR3 has 18 amino acids. Germline V gene lookup returns CDR1 GEAIGNYY and CDR2 EKD. The CDR3 DNA sequence: TGTGCCTGTGACACCGTGCTGGGGGCCCACGCCAGCACCGATAAACTCATCTTT. This codes for CACDTVLGAHASTDKLIF.

J gene TRDJ1 was identified, but the V gene was not called; the D call of TRDD3 is as the table states it, not checked on the DNA. CDR3 length: 20 amino acids. Here the CDR3 reads CACDKIVSWGTQSYTDKLIF. CDR3 coding DNA: TGTGCCTGTGACAAGATCGTCTCCTGGGGGACCCAGTCGTACACCGATAAACTCATCTTT.

This clone came up a few times. This is likely an artifact of a read error, given a far larger clone one base away. Other DNA sequences in this specimen translate into the identical CDR3. V is TRDV2 and J is TRDJ1; D could derive from TRDD2 or TRDD3 (5 bases each). CDR1 and CDR2 (germline): GEAIGNYY, EKD. Trimming took off 3 bases at V and 0 bases at J, with 16 bases between the two ends. The length of the CDR3 is 16 residues. The CDR3 loop reads CACDALLGDHTDKLIF. The CDR3 DNA sequence: TGTGCCTGTGACGCCCTACTAGGGGACCACACCGATAAACTCATCTTT.

This clone has ten or more counts. The TCRdb protein, from a much larger clone, departs from this DNA's translation at residue 14, likely by read error; the protein shown derives from the DNA. The J gene was identified as TRDJ1, and no V gene was called; the table assigns TRDD3, which was not confirmed against the DNA. The CDR3 loop spans 19 amino acids. CDR3 bases: TGTGCTCTTGGGGAATTTCCCTCATTGGGGGATACGCAAGCCGATAAACTCATCTTT. As protein: CALGEFPSLGDTQADKLIF.

This clone occurred a few times. The mismatch at residue 15 between this DNA's translation and the TCRdb protein of a much larger clone likely reflects a read error; the protein shown is translated from the DNA. The chain links TRDV2 to TRDJ3; the match to TRDD3 covers 9 bases. Germline CDR1 GEAIGNYY, CDR2 EKD. The CDR3 has 22 residues. CDR3 sequence: CACDTVKGGGYRHSRDTRQMFF. The DNA for the CDR3 is TGTGCCTGTGACACCGTAAAAGGGGGGGGATACCGTCACTCCCGGGACACCCGACAGATGTTTTTC.

In the case of this clone: A far larger clone is one nucleotide away, so this likely arose from a read error. The sample holds other DNA sequences that translate to the same CDR3. The chain uses TRDV2 and TRDJ1; D possibly corresponds to TRDD1 (5 bases). Trimming stripped 7 bases from V and 0 bases from J, with 23 bases between. The germline V gene encodes CDR1 GEAIGNYY and CDR2 EKD. The CDR3 has 17 residues. The CDR3 here is CACEHVRNFWYTDKLIF. The CDR3 DNA sequence: TGTGCCTGCGAACACGTCCGAAATTTCTGGTACACCGATAAACTCATCTTT.

Points on this clone: The protein that TCRdb holds for this DNA derives from a much larger clone and differs from the translated DNA at residue 12, which likely indicates a read error; the protein shown here is translated from the DNA. This chain uses TRDV1 with TRDJ1, with unresolved D. V lost 2 bases and J lost 0, with 25 bases in between. This CDR3 has 20 amino acids. Germline V gives CDR1 TSWWSYY, CDR2 QGS. CDR3 residues: CALGEFQPTTFRVYTDKLIF. The CDR3 DNA follows: TGTGCTCTTGGGGAATTTCAACCAACTACGTTCCGGGTCTACACCGATAAACTCATCTTT.

A remark on this clone: A far larger clone differs by one base, so this is likely a read error. Distinct nucleotide sequences in the sample also encode this CDR3. The chain recombines TRDV1 with TRDJ1; a possible D gene is TRDD3 (10 bases). The CDR3 sequence is 22 residues long. The germline V gene encodes CDR1 TSWWSYY and CDR2 QGS. As DNA, the CDR3 is TGTGCTCTTGGAGAACGTGCCTTCCTACGCCGCTACTGGGGGATTTACACCGATAAACTCATCTTT. As protein: CALGERAFLRRYWGIYTDKLIF.

Comments on this clone: The TCRdb protein, from a much larger clone, departs from this DNA's translation at residue 15, likely by read error; the protein shown derives from the DNA. The chain has TRDV2 and TRDJ1; 9 bases align to TRDD3. Germline CDR1 GEAIGNYY, CDR2 EKD. This CDR3 has 17 amino acids. CDR3 in amino acids: CACDTLTGGRDTDKHIF. The CDR3 DNA reads as TGTGCCTGTGACACACTTACTGGGGGACGGGACACCGATAAACACATCTTT.

Many counts were recorded for this clone. This likely traces to a read error, being one base from a far larger clone. The rearrangement uses TRDV2 and TRDJ3; TRDD3 matches 9 bases. Germline CDR1 is GEAIGNYY and CDR2 is EKD. The junction had 13 bases not matched to a gene; V was cut back by 5 bases and J by 0 bases. The CDR3 sequence is 20 residues long. The CDR3: CACGPTGGTRSSWDTRQMFF. The DNA of the CDR3 is TGTGCCTGTGGCCCTACTGGGGGAACCAGGAGCTCCTGGGACACCCGACAGATGTTTTTC.

To note about this clone: The protein in TCRdb stems from a much larger clone and differs at residue 15 from this DNA's translation, likely a read error; here the protein is translated from the DNA. The V call is TRDV2, the J call TRDJ1, with 8 bases aligning to TRDD3. Germline V gene data show CDR1 as GEAIGNYY and CDR2 as EKD. Trimming took 1 base from V and 1 from J; bases not matched to a gene: 34. The CDR3 covers 25 residues. The CDR3 region has the DNA TGTGCCTGTGACACGATGGCCCTCCGAGGTCGTCCCTACGTAGGCGGGGGATATTCCACCGATAAACTCATCTTT. Amino acids: CACDTMALRGRPYVGGGYSTDKLIF.

Regarding this clone: This is likely an artifact of a read error, given a far larger clone one base away. The sample carries other DNA sequences with the same CDR3. This chain uses TRDV2 with TRDJ1; tentatively, D is TRDD3 (6 bases). Germline V CDR1 and CDR2: GEAIGNYY, EKD. The CDR3 is 15 residues long. Trimming shortened V by 4 bases and J by 0 bases, and 14 bases separated the two germline ends. CDR3 in DNA: TGTGCCTGTGATGACCTGGGGTCTCACACCGATAAACTCATCTTT. This encodes CACDDLGSHTDKLIF.

V is TRDV2 and J is TRDJ1, with a possible D match to TRDD3 (6 bases). The ends were cut back, 1 base at V and 4 bases at J, with 9 bases in the middle. CDR3 size: 13 residues. CDR1 and CDR2 (germline): GEAIGNYY, EKD. The DNA of the CDR3 is TGTGCCTGTGACACGCTTGGGGGCGATAAACTCATCTTT. It codes for CACDTLGGDKLIF.

As concerns this clone: The protein held in TCRdb is that of a much larger clone and does not match this DNA's translation at residue 15, likely because of a read error; the protein shown is translated from the DNA. The chain carries TRDV2 and TRDJ1, with 8 bases matching TRDD3. The CDR3 runs to 18 residues. Germline CDR1 GEAIGNYY, CDR2 EKD. DNA for the CDR3: TGTGCCTGTGACACTCTCTCTACTGGGGGGGGCCGCACCGATAGACTCATCTTT. Translating gives CACDTLSTGGGRTDRLIF.

This clone was observed at least ten times. For this DNA, TCRdb reports the protein of a much larger clone, which diverges at residue 4, most likely from a read error; the protein presented here is translated directly from the DNA. This rearrangement joins TRDV1 to TRDJ1; 11 bases match TRDD3. This CDR3 comprises 19 residues. From germline, CDR1 is TSWWSYY and CDR2 QGS. The CDR3 loop reads CALEEFPSLGDTQTDKLIF. CDR3 nucleotides: TGTGCTCTTGAGGAATTTCCCTCATTGGGGGATACGCAAACCGATAAACTCATCTTT.